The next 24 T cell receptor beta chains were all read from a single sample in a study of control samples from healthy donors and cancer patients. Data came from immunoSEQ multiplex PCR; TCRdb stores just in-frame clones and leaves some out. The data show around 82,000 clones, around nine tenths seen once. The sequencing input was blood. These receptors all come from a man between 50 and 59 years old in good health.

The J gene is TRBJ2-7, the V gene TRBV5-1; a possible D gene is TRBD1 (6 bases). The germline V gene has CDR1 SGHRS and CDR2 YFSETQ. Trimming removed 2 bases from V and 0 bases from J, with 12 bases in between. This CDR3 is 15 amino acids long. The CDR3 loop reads CASSLQGDSSYEQYF. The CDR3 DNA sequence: TGCGCCAGCAGCTTACAGGGCGATAGCTCCTACGAGCAGTACTTC.

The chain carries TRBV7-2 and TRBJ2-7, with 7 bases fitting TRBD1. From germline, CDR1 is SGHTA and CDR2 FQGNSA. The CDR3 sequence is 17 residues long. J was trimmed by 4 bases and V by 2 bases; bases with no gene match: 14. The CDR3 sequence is CASSLLSARQGTYEQYF. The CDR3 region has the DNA TGTGCCAGCAGCTTACTGTCTGCGAGACAGGGTACGTACGAGCAGTACTTC. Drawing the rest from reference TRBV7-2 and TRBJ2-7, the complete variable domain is GAGVSQSPSNKVTEKGKDVELRCDPISGHTALYWYRQSLGQGLEFLIYFQGNSAPDKSGLPSDRFSAERTGGSVSTLTIQRTQQEDSAVYLCASSLLSARQGTYEQYFGPGTRLTVT.

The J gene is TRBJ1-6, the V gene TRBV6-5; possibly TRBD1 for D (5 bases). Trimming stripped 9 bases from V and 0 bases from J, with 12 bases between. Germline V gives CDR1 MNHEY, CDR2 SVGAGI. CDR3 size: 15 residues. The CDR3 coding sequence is TGTGCCAGTATGACTGACAGCTCCTATAATTCACCCCTCCACTTT. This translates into CASMTDSSYNSPLHF.

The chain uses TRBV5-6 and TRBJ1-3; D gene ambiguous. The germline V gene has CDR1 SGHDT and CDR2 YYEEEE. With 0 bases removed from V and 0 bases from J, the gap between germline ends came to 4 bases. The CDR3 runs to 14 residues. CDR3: CASSLGNSGNTIYF. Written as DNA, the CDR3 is TGTGCCAGCAGCTTGGGGAACTCTGGAAACACCATATATTTT.

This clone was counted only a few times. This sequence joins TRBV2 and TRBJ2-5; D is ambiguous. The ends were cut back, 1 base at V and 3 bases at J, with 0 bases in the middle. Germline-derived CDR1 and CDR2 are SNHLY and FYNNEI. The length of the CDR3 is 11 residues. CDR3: CASSEEETQYF. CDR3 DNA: TGTGCCAGCAGTGAAGAAGAGACCCAGTACTTC.

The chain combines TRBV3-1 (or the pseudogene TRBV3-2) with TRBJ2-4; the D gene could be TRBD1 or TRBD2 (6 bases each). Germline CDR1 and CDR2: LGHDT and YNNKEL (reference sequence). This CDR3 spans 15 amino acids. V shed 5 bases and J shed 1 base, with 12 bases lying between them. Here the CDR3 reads CASSALGGAKNIQYF. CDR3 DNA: TGTGCCAGCAGCGCACTAGGGGGGGCCAAAAACATTCAGTACTTC.

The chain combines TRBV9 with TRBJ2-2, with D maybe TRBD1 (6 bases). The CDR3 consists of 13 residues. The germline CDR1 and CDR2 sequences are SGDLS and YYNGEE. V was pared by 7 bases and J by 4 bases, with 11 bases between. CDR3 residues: CASEQGLTGELFF. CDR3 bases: TGTGCCAGCGAGCAGGGGCTCACCGGGGAGCTGTTTTTT.

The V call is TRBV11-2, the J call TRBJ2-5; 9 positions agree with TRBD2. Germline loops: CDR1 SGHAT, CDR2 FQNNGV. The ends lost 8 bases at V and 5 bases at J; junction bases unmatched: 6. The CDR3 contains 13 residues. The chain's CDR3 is CASGGGAGETQYF. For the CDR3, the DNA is TGTGCCAGCGGCGGGGGGGCTGGTGAGACCCAGTACTTC.

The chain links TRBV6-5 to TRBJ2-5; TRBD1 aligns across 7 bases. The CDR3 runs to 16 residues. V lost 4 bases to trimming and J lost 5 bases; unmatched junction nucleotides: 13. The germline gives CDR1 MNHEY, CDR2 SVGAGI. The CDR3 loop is CASSSLGQTSRETQYF. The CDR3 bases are TGTGCCAGCAGTTCCCTGGGACAGACGTCGCGGGAGACCCAGTACTTC.

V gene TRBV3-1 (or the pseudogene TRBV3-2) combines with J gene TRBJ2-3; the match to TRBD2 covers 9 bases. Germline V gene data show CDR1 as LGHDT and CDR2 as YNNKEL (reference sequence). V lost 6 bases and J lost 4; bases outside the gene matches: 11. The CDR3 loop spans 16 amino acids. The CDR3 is CASRFQGGGAPDTQYF. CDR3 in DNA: TGTGCCAGCAGGTTCCAGGGCGGGGGGGCCCCAGATACGCAGTATTTT.

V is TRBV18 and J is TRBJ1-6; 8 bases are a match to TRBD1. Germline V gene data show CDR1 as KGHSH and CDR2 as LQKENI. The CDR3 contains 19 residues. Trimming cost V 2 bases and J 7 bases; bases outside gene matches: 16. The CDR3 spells CASSPVSDRGLSRNSPLHF. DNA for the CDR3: TGTGCCAGCTCACCAGTATCCGACAGGGGCCTCTCGAGGAATTCACCCCTCCACTTT.

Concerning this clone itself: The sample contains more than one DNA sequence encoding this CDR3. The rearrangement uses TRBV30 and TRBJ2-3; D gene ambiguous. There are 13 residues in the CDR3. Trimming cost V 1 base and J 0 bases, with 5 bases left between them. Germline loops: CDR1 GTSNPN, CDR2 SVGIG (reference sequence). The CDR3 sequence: CAWSGISTDTQYF. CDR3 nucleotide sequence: TGTGCCTGGAGTGGTATCAGCACAGATACGCAGTATTTT.

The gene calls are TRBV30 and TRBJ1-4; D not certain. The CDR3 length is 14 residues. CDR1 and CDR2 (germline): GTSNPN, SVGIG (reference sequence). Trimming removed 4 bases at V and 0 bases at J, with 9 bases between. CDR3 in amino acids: CAWNGVATNEKLFF. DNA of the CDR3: TGTGCCTGGAATGGGGTTGCAACTAATGAAAAACTGTTTTTT.

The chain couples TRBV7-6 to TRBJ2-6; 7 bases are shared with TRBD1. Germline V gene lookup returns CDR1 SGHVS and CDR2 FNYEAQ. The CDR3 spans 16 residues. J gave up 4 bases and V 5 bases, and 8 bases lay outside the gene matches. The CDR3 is CASSLSTGFGANVLTF. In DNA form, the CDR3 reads TGTGCCAGCAGCCTTTCGACAGGGTTCGGGGCCAACGTCCTGACTTTC.

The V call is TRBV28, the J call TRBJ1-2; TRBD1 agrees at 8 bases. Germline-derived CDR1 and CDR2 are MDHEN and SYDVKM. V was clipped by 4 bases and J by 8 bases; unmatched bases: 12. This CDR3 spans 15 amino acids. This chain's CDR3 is CASSSGGTGYYGYTF. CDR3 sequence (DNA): TGTGCCAGCAGTTCCGGAGGGACAGGTTATTACGGCTACACCTTC.

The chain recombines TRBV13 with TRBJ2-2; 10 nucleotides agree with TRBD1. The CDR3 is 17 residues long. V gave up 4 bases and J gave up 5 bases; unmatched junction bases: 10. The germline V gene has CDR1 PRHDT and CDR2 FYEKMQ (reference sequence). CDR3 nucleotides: TGTGCCAGCAGCTCCGACAGGGGGCGGAGGGTTACCGGGGAGCTGTTTTTT. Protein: CASSSDRGRRVTGELFF.

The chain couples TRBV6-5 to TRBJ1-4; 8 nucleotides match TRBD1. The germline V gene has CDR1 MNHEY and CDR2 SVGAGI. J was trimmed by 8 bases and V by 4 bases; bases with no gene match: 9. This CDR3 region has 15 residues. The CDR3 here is CASSSGGQGEEKLFF. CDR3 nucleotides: TGTGCCAGCAGTTCCGGTGGACAGGGCGAAGAAAAACTGTTTTTT.

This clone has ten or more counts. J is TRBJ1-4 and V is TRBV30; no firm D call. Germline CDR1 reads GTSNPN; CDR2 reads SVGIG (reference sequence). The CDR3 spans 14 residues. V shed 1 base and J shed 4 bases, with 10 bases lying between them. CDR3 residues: CAWSAGQINEKLFF. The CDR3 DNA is TGTGCCTGGAGTGCCGGGCAGATTAATGAAAAACTGTTTTTT.

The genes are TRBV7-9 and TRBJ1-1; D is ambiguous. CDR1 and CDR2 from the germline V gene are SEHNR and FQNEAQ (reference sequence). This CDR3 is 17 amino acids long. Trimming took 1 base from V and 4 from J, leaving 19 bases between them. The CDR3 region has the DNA TGTGCCAGCAGCTTAGACGTCATAGTCGGATGGGGCACTGAAGCTTTCTTT. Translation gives CASSLDVIVGWGTEAFF. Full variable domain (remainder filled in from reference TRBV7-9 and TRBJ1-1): DTGVSQNPRHKITKRGQNVTFRCDPISEHNRLYWYRQTLGQGPEFLTYFQNEAQLEKSRLLSDRFSAERPKGSFSTLEIQRTEQGDSAMYLCASSLDVIVGWGTEAFFGQGTRLTVV.

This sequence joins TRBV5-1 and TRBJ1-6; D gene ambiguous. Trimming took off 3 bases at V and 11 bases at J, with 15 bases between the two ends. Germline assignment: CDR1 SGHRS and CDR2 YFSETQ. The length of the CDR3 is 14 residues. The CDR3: CASSSRTGGTPLHF. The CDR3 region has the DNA TGCGCCAGCAGCTCCCGGACCGGTGGGACACCCCTCCACTTT.

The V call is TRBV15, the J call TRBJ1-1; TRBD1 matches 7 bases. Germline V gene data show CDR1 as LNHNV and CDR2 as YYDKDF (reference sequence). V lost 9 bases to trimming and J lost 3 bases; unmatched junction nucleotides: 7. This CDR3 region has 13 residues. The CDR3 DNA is TGTGCCACTATTAGGGGGCAGGACACTGAAGCTTTCTTT. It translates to CATIRGQDTEAFF.

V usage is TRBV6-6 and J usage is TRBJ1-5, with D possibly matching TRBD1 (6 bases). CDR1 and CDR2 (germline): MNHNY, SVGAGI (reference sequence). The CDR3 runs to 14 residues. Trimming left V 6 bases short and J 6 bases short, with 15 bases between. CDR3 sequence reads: CASSLPGAGQPQHF. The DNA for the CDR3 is TGTGCCAGCAGCCTACCAGGGGCGGGTCAGCCCCAGCATTTT.

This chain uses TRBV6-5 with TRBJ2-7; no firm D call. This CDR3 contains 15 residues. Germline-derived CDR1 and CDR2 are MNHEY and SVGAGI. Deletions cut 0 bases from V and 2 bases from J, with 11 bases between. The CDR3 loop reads CASSYSTSETYEQYF. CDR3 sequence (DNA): TGTGCCAGCAGTTACTCGACGTCCGAAACCTACGAGCAGTACTTC.

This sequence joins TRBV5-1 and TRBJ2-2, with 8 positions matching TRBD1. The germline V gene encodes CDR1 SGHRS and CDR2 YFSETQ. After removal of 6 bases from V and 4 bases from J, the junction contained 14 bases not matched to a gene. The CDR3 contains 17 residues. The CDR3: CASTWGRQGPGTGELFF. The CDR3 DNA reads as TGCGCCAGCACCTGGGGCCGACAGGGGCCGGGCACCGGGGAGCTGTTTTTT.